This record covers a single TCR beta chain. The data are from a study of blood T cell repertoires in COVID-19. Looked up from germline, CDR1 is SGHRS and CDR2 is YFSETQ. The V gene end was trimmed by 4 bases and the J gene end by 4 bases; junction bases not matched to a gene: 5. This CDR3 region has 15 residues. Source study methods: The authors estimated nucleated cell counts from reference gene primer amplification. The method was immunoSEQ multiplex PCR; TCRdb's version includes in-frame clones alone and lacks a portion of them. The V and J calls and clone size come from that table; D and trimming were worked out from the DNA. The table includes some 95,000 clones, about 78% detected once.

The sequence was collected from a man between 45 and 60 years old who had recovered from COVID-19. Specimen: peripheral blood. The chain employs TRBV5-1 and TRBJ2-6, with 7 bases that match TRBD1. The CDR3 region has the DNA TGCGCCAGCAGCCCAGGGGGTGCGGGGGCCAACGTCCTGACTTTC. Amino acid sequence: CASSPGGAGANVLTF.